One and the same sample provided the 8 T cell receptor beta chains below, sequenced in a study of T cell responses to AZD1222 COVID-19 vaccine. The protocol was immunoSEQ multiplex PCR, while the TCRdb copy is restricted to in-frame clones and leaves out a portion. The data contain approximately 85,000 clones, 80% to 90% of them singletons. The material sequenced was peripheral blood, taken on day 0 of AZD1222 vaccination. These TCRs come from an adult in good health.

CDR3 in DNA: TGTGCCAGCAGTTCCCCTTCGGGACAGAACCTAAATCAGCCCCAGCATTTT. Residues: CASSSPSGQNLNQPQHF. The chain has TRBV28 and TRBJ1-5; 7 nucleotides line up with TRBD1. V shed 4 bases, J shed 4 bases, and the junction held 13 bases outside the gene matches. The length of the CDR3 is 17 residues. Germline V lookup: CDR1 MDHEN, CDR2 SYDVKM.

The gene calls are TRBV7-8 and TRBJ1-3; the D is unclear. V was pared by 1 base and J by 8 bases, with 9 bases between. Germline V gene lookup returns CDR1 SGHVS and CDR2 FQNEAQ. The CDR3 consists of 13 residues. The CDR3 DNA reads TGTGCCAGCAGCTTAGGCCTTCGGGACACCATATATTTT. Residues: CASSLGLRDTIYF.

The J gene is TRBJ2-4, the V gene TRBV7-2; D uncertain. Germline loops: CDR1 SGHTA, CDR2 FQGNSA. V was trimmed by 8 bases and J by 0 bases, leaving 17 bases between them. The CDR3 runs 16 residues. The DNA of the CDR3 is TGTGCCAGCGGATTCTACGAGAGAGCAGCCAAAAACATTCAGTACTTC. Amino acids: CASGFYERAAKNIQYF.

V and J are TRBV6-5 and TRBJ1-2; D not certain. Germline V gene data show CDR1 as MNHEY and CDR2 as SVGAGI. This CDR3 is 14 amino acids long. Trimming removed 5 bases at V and 8 bases at J, with 18 bases between. The CDR3 DNA follows: TGTGCCAGCAGTCCACAGCCAAGAGGGCCAGGCTACACCTTC. It translates to CASSPQPRGPGYTF.

This clone was observed a handful of times. This sequence joins TRBV7-3 and TRBJ1-5; 9 positions agree with TRBD1. The V segment lost 5 bases and the J segment 3 bases; nucleotides outside the gene matches: 5. Germline V gives CDR1 SGHTA, CDR2 FQGTGA. The CDR3 is 15 amino acids. In DNA form, the CDR3 reads TGTGCCAGCAGCAAGGACAGGGGCCACAATCAGCCCCAGCATTTT. This translates into CASSKDRGHNQPQHF.

The chain joins TRBV28 to TRBJ1-5; tentatively, D is TRBD1 (5 bases). Germline values: CDR1 MDHEN, CDR2 SYDVKM. Trimming took off 7 bases at V and 5 bases at J, with 18 bases between the two ends. There are 15 residues in the CDR3. In nucleotides, the CDR3 is TGTGCCAGCAAAACCCGGCTTCGGGGCGATCAGCCCCAGCATTTT. It encodes CASKTRLRGDQPQHF.

J is TRBJ1-1 and V is TRBV7-9; 8 bases are a match to TRBD1. The germline gives CDR1 SEHNR, CDR2 FQNEAQ (reference sequence). V gave up 4 bases and J gave up 6 bases; unmatched junction bases: 7. There are 14 residues in the CDR3. Written as DNA, the CDR3 is TGTGCCAGCAGCTCGACGGACAGGGTTCCTGAAGCTTTCTTT. Its translation: CASSSTDRVPEAFF. The entire variable domain, with the rest obtained from reference TRBV7-9 and TRBJ1-1, is as follows: DTGVSQNPRHKITKRGQNVTFRCDPISEHNRLYWYRQTLGQGPEFLTYFQNEAQLEKSRLLSDRFSAERPKGSFSTLEIQRTEQGDSAMYLCASSSTDRVPEAFFGQGTRLTVV.

This clone was seen only a few times. In DNA, the CDR3 is TGTGCCAGTAGTATGGAGAGGGCAGTCAACTATGGCTACACCTTC. Translation gives CASSMERAVNYGYTF. This chain links TRBV19 with TRBJ1-2; no firm D call. In germline, CDR1 is LNHDA, CDR2 SQIVND (reference sequence). This CDR3 comprises 15 residues. V was shortened by 3 bases and J by 2 bases, with 13 bases between the two germline ends. The whole variable domain, filled in from reference TRBV19 and TRBJ1-2, reads DGGITQSPKYLFRKEGQNVTLSCEQNLNHDAMYWYRQDPGQGLRLIYYSQIVNDFQKGDIAEGYSVSREKKESFPLTVTSAQKNPTAFYLCASSMERAVNYGYTFGSGTRLTVV.